The 21 T cell receptor beta chains given below trace back to one sample, sequenced in a study of T cells after yellow fever vaccination. TCRdb fed the 5' RACE reads into MiXCR, producing one record per CDR3 protein. The sample has 300,000 to 350,000 distinct CDR3 sequences, around 4.5% seen once. This sample comprised PBMCs, obtained 15 days after the yellow fever booster vaccination. The receptors originated from a man between 18 and 35 years old who received the YFV17D yellow fever vaccine.

The sample holds many counts of this clonotype. The gene calls are TRBV12-3 or TRBV12-4 and TRBJ1-4, with TRBD1 matching 7 bases. This CDR3 spans 14 amino acids. With V trimmed by 6 bases and J by 8 bases, 9 bases remained unmatched. This CDR3 reads CASRDNRGGEKLFF. The DNA for the CDR3 is TGTGCCAGCAGAGACAACAGGGGAGGCGAAAAACTGTTTTTT.

This clonotype was recorded many times. This rearrangement joins TRBV7-2 to TRBJ2-3; 8 positions match TRBD1. CDR1 SGHTA and CDR2 FQGNSA come from the germline V gene. The length of the CDR3 is 15 residues. V dropped 5 bases and J dropped 9; count of bases not matched to a gene: 13. The chain's CDR3 is CASSPSSGQGSTQYF. The CDR3 DNA reads as TGTGCCAGCAGCCCTAGTAGCGGACAGGGCTCGACGCAGTATTTT.

This clonotype appeared many times. This chain links TRBV5-1 with TRBJ2-1, with D perhaps given as TRBD1 or TRBD2 (6 bases each). Germline V gene data show CDR1 as SGHRS and CDR2 as YFSETQ. The CDR3 length is 12 residues. V was pared by 6 bases and J by 6 bases, with 10 bases between. Here the CDR3 DNA reads TGCGCCAGCACTGGAGGGGGCAATGAGCAGTTCTTC. The encoded protein is CASTGGGNEQFF. The entire variable domain, with the rest obtained from reference TRBV5-1 and TRBJ2-1, is as follows: KAGVTQTPRYLIKTRGQQVTLSCSPISGHRSVSWYQQTPGQGLQFLFEYFSETQRNKGNFPGRFSGRQFSNSRSEMNVSTLELGDSALYLCASTGGGNEQFFGPGTRLTVL.

Many counts were recorded for this clonotype. The chain has TRBV5-1 and TRBJ2-7; weak D call: TRBD1 (6 bases). CDR3 length: 14 residues. V was pared by 4 bases and J by 0 bases, with 11 bases between. In germline, CDR1 is SGHRS, CDR2 YFSETQ. CDR3 protein: CASSKGDTSYEQYF. For the CDR3, the DNA is TGCGCCAGCAGCAAGGGGGACACCTCCTACGAGCAGTACTTC. The variable domain in full, with the rest retrieved from reference TRBV5-1 and TRBJ2-7, is KAGVTQTPRYLIKTRGQQVTLSCSPISGHRSVSWYQQTPGQGLQFLFEYFSETQRNKGNFPGRFSGRQFSNSRSEMNVSTLELGDSALYLCASSKGDTSYEQYFGPGTRLTVT.

This clonotype was picked up a small number of times. V and J are TRBV4-2 and TRBJ2-1; tentative D call: TRBD1 (6 bases). Germline V lookup: CDR1 LGHNA, CDR2 YNFKEQ. Trimming removed 4 bases at V and 2 bases at J, with 15 bases between. CDR3 length equals 16 residues. In DNA, the CDR3 is TGTGCCAGCAGCCCCACGAGGGGGTTCACCTACAATGAGCAGTTCTTC. This sequence encodes CASSPTRGFTYNEQFF.

The table lists this clonotype with many counts. The rearrangement uses TRBV7-8 and TRBJ2-2, with unresolved D. Per the germline V gene, CDR1 is SGHVS and CDR2 is FQNEAQ. CDR3 length: 15 amino acids. Between the trimmed V and J ends, which lost 3 bases and 1 base, there was a span of 9 bases. The DNA for the CDR3 is TGTGCCAGCAGCTTTGTGGGTTTGAACACCGGGGAGCTGTTTTTT. As protein: CASSFVGLNTGELFF.

This chain links TRBV29-1 with TRBJ2-1; D remains ambiguous. This CDR3 contains 15 residues. Per germline, CDR1 SQVTM and CDR2 ANQGSEA. With 0 bases removed from V and 0 bases from J, the gap between germline ends came to 9 bases. CDR3 sequence: CSVEEQLGSYNEQFF. CDR3 in DNA: TGCAGCGTTGAAGAGCAACTTGGCTCCTACAATGAGCAGTTCTTC.

Many counts were recorded for this clonotype. J is TRBJ1-3 and V is TRBV4-3; no firm D call. Germline assignment: CDR1 LGHNA and CDR2 YSLEER. V dropped 1 base and J dropped 8 bases, with 3 bases sitting between them. This CDR3 spans 11 amino acids. CDR3 nucleotide sequence: TGCGCCAGCAGCCAAGCGGACACCATATATTTT. This sequence encodes CASSQADTIYF.

This clonotype showed up just a few times. The genes are TRBV7-2 and TRBJ2-2; 7 nucleotides line up with TRBD1. The CDR3 contains 14 residues. The trim removed 5 bases at V and 7 bases at J, leaving 7 bases unmatched. Germline lookup yields CDR1 SGHTA and CDR2 FQGNSA. Here the CDR3 reads CASSVNRGIGELFF. The DNA of the CDR3 is TGTGCCAGCAGCGTTAACAGGGGTATCGGGGAGCTGTTTTTT.

This clonotype was counted ten times or more. The V call is TRBV6-2 or TRBV6-3, the J call TRBJ2-3; D is unresolved. Germline V CDR1 and CDR2: MNHEY, SVGEGT. This CDR3 is 13 amino acids long. Trimming left V 4 bases short and J 3 bases short, with 8 bases between. CDR3 amino acids: CASSSDETDTQYF. As DNA, the CDR3 is TGTGCCAGCAGTTCGGACGAAACAGATACGCAGTATTTT.

The rearrangement links TRBV18 to TRBJ1-1; D is unclear. CDR1 KGHSH and CDR2 LQKENI come from the germline V gene. The CDR3 contains 14 residues. V lost 1 base and J lost 4, with 10 bases in between. The DNA for the CDR3 is TGTGCCAGCTCACCACTCAGGTCGGGCACTGAAGCTTTCTTT. This gives the protein CASSPLRSGTEAFF.

Only a few counts were recorded for this clonotype. This chain uses TRBV5-1 with TRBJ1-2, with a tentative D call TRBD1 (5 bases). The CDR3 covers 13 residues. The V gene lost 2 bases and the J gene lost 4 bases, with 9 bases spanning the gap. Germline CDR1 SGHRS, CDR2 YFSETQ. In nucleotides, the CDR3 is TGCGCCAGCAGCTTACAGGCGATCTATGGCTACACCTTC. Protein product: CASSLQAIYGYTF. Full variable domain (missing parts from reference TRBV5-1 and TRBJ1-2): KAGVTQTPRYLIKTRGQQVTLSCSPISGHRSVSWYQQTPGQGLQFLFEYFSETQRNKGNFPGRFSGRQFSNSRSEMNVSTLELGDSALYLCASSLQAIYGYTFGSGTRLTVV.

This clonotype has a handful of counts. The DNA of the CDR3 is TGTGCCAGCAGTGAAAGGGCAGAAGATACGCAGTATTTT. Translation: CASSERAEDTQYF. V and J are TRBV6-1 and TRBJ2-3; D ambiguous. Trimming stripped 2 bases from V and 5 bases from J, with 8 bases between. This CDR3 comprises 13 residues. CDR1 and CDR2 (germline): MNHNS, SASEGT.

The rearrangement joins TRBV5-5 to TRBJ2-5, with 7 bases that match TRBD2. This CDR3 has 15 residues. Germline trimming cut 6 bases from V and 5 bases from J; bases unmatched to any gene: 13. CDR1 is SGHKS, CDR2 YYEKEE, per germline (reference sequence). The chain's CDR3 is CASTVAGGFLETQYF. For the CDR3, the DNA is TGTGCCAGCACCGTAGCGGGTGGATTCCTGGAGACCCAGTACTTC. Full variable domain (outside the CDR3, taken from reference TRBV5-5 and TRBJ2-5): DAGVTQSPTHLIKTRGQQVTLRCSPISGHKSVSWYQQVLGQGPQFIFQYYEKEERGRGNFPDRFSARQFPNYSSELNVNALLLGDSALYLCASTVAGGFLETQYFGPGTRLLVL.

A remark on this clonotype: Germline and junction disagree at one end, which may indicate a read error. This chain connects TRBV6-5 to TRBJ2-3; a weak D match, TRBD2 (5 bases). CDR3 length: 14 residues. CDR1 is MNHEY, CDR2 SVGAGI, per germline. The DNA of the CDR3 is TGTGCCAGCAGTTACCTTGCTAGCACAGTTACGCAGTATTTT. Protein: CASSYLASTVTQYF.

The sample holds many counts of this clonotype. The rearrangement uses TRBV7-2 and TRBJ1-2, with D unresolved. Germline values: CDR1 SGHTA, CDR2 FQGNSA. The germline V and J ends were trimmed by 2 bases and 3 bases, with 16 bases remaining between them. The CDR3 spans 16 residues. The CDR3: CASSLNFKTRDYGYTF. The CDR3 nucleotides read TGTGCCAGCAGCTTAAATTTCAAGACCCGGGACTATGGCTACACCTTC.

The V gene is TRBV7-2, the J gene TRBJ1-2, with no clear D. CDR3 length: 13 residues. CDR1 and CDR2 from the germline V gene are SGHTA and FQGNSA. The germline V and J ends were trimmed by 0 bases and 4 bases, with 6 bases remaining between them. CDR3 sequence reads: CASSLALLYGYTF. The CDR3 region has the DNA TGTGCCAGCAGCTTAGCTCTCCTCTATGGCTACACCTTC.

CDR3: CASSPPSLVEQYV. The CDR3 nucleotides are TGTGCCAGCTCACCACCGTCTTTGGTAGAGCAGTACGTC. The rearrangement links TRBV18 to TRBJ2-7; D remains unclear. Germline CDR1 and CDR2: KGHSH and LQKENI. Trimming pared 0 bases from V and 7 bases from J, leaving 10 bases between. The CDR3 is 13 residues long.

This clonotype was seen only a few times. The chain uses TRBV4-3 and TRBJ1-1; no firm D call. Trimming cost V 4 bases and J 1 base, with 13 bases left between them. This CDR3 contains 15 residues. Germline CDR1 reads LGHNA; CDR2 reads YSLEER. The CDR3 is CASSRSPPGNTEAFF. As DNA, the CDR3 is TGCGCCAGCAGCCGGTCTCCCCCTGGGAACACTGAAGCTTTCTTT.

The rearrangement uses TRBV29-1 and TRBJ1-2; D gene unclear. Between the trimmed V and J ends, which lost 4 bases and 9 bases, there was a span of 9 bases. CDR1 and CDR2 from the germline V gene are SQVTM and ANQGSEA. The length of the CDR3 is 10 residues. This CDR3 is CSVGDMSYTF. The DNA of the CDR3 is TGCAGCGTTGGAGATATGAGCTACACCTTC.

This clonotype was observed at least ten times. The CDR3 DNA reads TGTGCCAGCAGCTCCGGGACCTACAATGAGCAGTTCTTC. It yields the protein CASSSGTYNEQFF. The gene calls are TRBV7-3 and TRBJ2-1; the D gene is possibly TRBD2 (5 bases). The CDR3 sequence is 13 residues long. V was cut by 4 bases and J by 2 bases, with 6 bases left in between. CDR1 SGHTA and CDR2 FQGTGA come from the germline V gene.